One and the same sample provided the 4 T cell receptor beta chains below, sequenced in a study of shared T cell receptors in the human thymus. Sequencing used immunoSEQ multiplex PCR; TCRdb keeps in-frame clones, though not all of them. The table shows a few hundred thousand clones, with roughly 94% occurring only once. Sequencing used thymocytes. These receptors were collected from a human donor.

V usage is TRBV27 and J usage is TRBJ2-1; 16 positions match TRBD2. The V gene end was trimmed by 2 bases and the J gene end by 0 bases; junction bases not matched to a gene: 7. In germline, CDR1 is MNHEY, CDR2 SMNVEV (reference sequence). The CDR3 runs to 20 residues. The DNA for the CDR3 is TGTGCCAGCAGTTTAAGGTCCGGGACTAGCGGGAGGGGCTCCTACAATGAGCAGTTCTTC. Its translation is CASSLRSGTSGRGSYNEQFF.

J is TRBJ2-5 and V is TRBV19, with 8 bases fitting TRBD2. The CDR3 length is 14 residues. In germline, CDR1 is LNHDA, CDR2 SQIVND (reference sequence). CDR3 in DNA: TGTGGCACACGCGCTAGCGGGCCGTTGGAGACCCAGTACTTC. Translated: CGTRASGPLETQYF.

The chain has TRBV11-2 and TRBJ2-1, with D maybe TRBD2 (7 bases). This CDR3 has 19 residues. The V gene's germline CDR1 is SGHAT and CDR2 FQNNGV. V shed 5 bases and J shed 0 bases, with 23 bases lying between them. The CDR3 sequence is CASSTEEGEGPYSYNEQFF. CDR3 coding DNA: TGTGCCAGCAGCACTGAGGAGGGGGAGGGTCCCTACTCCTACAATGAGCAGTTCTTC. Full variable domain (rest looked up from reference TRBV11-2 and TRBJ2-1): EAGVAQSPRYKIIEKRQSVAFWCNPISGHATLYWYQQILGQGPKLLIQFQNNGVVDDSQLPKDRFSAERLKGVDSTLKIQPAKLEDSAVYLCASSTEEGEGPYSYNEQFFGPGTRLTVL.

The rearrangement uses TRBV4-1 and TRBJ1-1; no firm D call. The length of the CDR3 is 18 residues. Trimming left V 0 bases short and J 3 bases short, with 20 bases between. Germline V gene sequence: CDR1 MGHRA, CDR2 YSYEKL. The CDR3 sequence is CASSQDSWALGPDTEAFF. CDR3 nucleotide sequence: TGCGCCAGCAGCCAAGATAGTTGGGCCTTGGGCCCAGACACTGAAGCTTTCTTT.